This T cell receptor beta chain derives from a study of HIV-infected children after antiretroviral therapy interruption. Treatment here: PENTA 11 planned treatment interruption arm or continuous ART arm. At least 5 million viable PBMCs were required per cryopreserved sample. Naive CD4+ CD45RA+ CD45RO- T cells were sorted from thawed PBMCs. Turning to this clonotype: Its target is unknown.

Trimming shortened V by 6 bases and J by 0 bases, and 12 bases separated the two germline ends. The germline V gene encodes CDR1 LNHDA and CDR2 SQIVND (reference sequence). The CDR3 totals 15 residues. The TCR library was built from RNA with a 3' RACE protocol and unique molecular identifiers. TCRdb passed the 3' RACE reads through MiXCR, listing each CDR3 protein once. The sample lists about 46,000 distinct CDR3 sequences; 4.3% were seen once. Findings and limits, study-wide: Naive CD4+ sequences overlapped less between time points once interruption began. The Gini coefficient of naive CD4+ repertoires rose, returning to baseline by 3 years.

The rearrangement joins TRBV19 to TRBJ1-3; D is unclear. Material: CD45RA+ CD4+ T cells from PBMCs, pooled from several time points, obtained from a donor given antiretroviral therapy, either interrupted or continuous. Subset of the sample: naive CD4+ CD45RA+ CD45RO- T cells. The clonotype comes from a pool of human donors with HIV. The CDR3 coding sequence is TGTGCCAGTAGCCGGACTTATAGCTCTGGAAACACCATATATTTT. It is translated as CASSRTYSSGNTIYF.